The 13 T cell receptor beta chains below come from one sample, sequenced in a study of CD8+ T cells in alopecia areata. The authors extracted RNA and reverse transcribed it into cDNA as the sequencing template. The protocol was immunoSEQ multiplex PCR, while the TCRdb copy is restricted to in-frame clones and leaves out a portion. The sample includes 35,000 to 45,000 clones, roughly 90% seen only once; the top ten take about 19%. Specified treatment: oral pan-JAK inhibitor, 5-10 mg twice daily. The sample in question was CD8+ T cells sorted from blood, obtained at week 24, from a patient treated with tofacitinib. These receptors were collected from a human donor with alopecia areata.

J is TRBJ1-6 and V is TRBV27; TRBD1 is a possible D gene (5 bases). V was clipped by 6 bases and J by 10 bases, with 13 bases between them. Germline V gene sequence: CDR1 MNHEY, CDR2 SMNVEV (reference sequence). There are 13 residues in the CDR3. The CDR3 spells CASRTDSHSPLHF. In nucleotides, the CDR3 is TGTGCCAGCAGAACTGACAGCCACTCACCCCTCCACTTT.

The CDR3 loop reads CASSWGASTDTQYF. Here the CDR3 DNA reads TGTGCCAGCAGTTGGGGGGCTAGCACAGATACGCAGTATTTT. This sequence joins TRBV11-1 and TRBJ2-3; perhaps D is TRBD1 or TRBD2 (6 bases each). The CDR3 runs to 14 residues. V lost 6 bases and J 0 bases, leaving 10 bases between the germline ends. CDR1 and CDR2 (germline): SGHAT, FQDESV (reference sequence).

The chain is built from TRBV7-9 and TRBJ2-4; D possibly corresponds to TRBD1 (8 bases). CDR3 length: 16 residues. Germline loops: CDR1 SEHNR, CDR2 FQNEAQ (reference sequence). V was trimmed by 5 bases and J by 0 bases, leaving 14 bases between them. The CDR3 reads CASSSGTGLAKNIQYF. The CDR3 bases are TGTGCCAGCAGCAGCGGGACAGGCCTAGCCAAAAACATTCAGTACTTC.

This clone was observed a handful of times. The rearrangement links TRBV29-1 to TRBJ2-2; a possible D gene is TRBD2 (7 bases). The CDR3 sequence is 14 residues long. Germline CDR1 reads SQVTM; CDR2 reads ANQGSEA. V lost 4 bases to trimming and J lost 5 bases, with 14 bases between them. The CDR3 nucleotides are TGCAGCGTTGCCGGGGGGCATGAAACCGGGGAGCTGTTTTTT. Translated, it gives CSVAGGHETGELFF.

This chain links TRBV13 with TRBJ2-3; 7 bases map to TRBD1. The CDR3 spans 17 residues. V was pared by 5 bases and J by 0 bases, with 11 bases of the junction left unmatched. Germline assignment: CDR1 PRHDT and CDR2 FYEKMQ (reference sequence). DNA of the CDR3: TGTGCCAGCAGCCATCTCCATCAGACAGGGAGCACAGATACGCAGTATTTT. It encodes CASSHLHQTGSTDTQYF.

This chain connects TRBV27 to TRBJ2-5; the match to TRBD1 covers 10 bases. The V gene's germline CDR1 is MNHEY and CDR2 SMNVEV (reference sequence). The trim removed 7 bases at V and 5 bases at J, leaving 13 bases unmatched. The CDR3 loop spans 16 amino acids. DNA for the CDR3: TGTGCCAGCACCGTCTCCGGGACAGGGGATTGGGAGACCCAGTACTTC. It codes for CASTVSGTGDWETQYF.

The CDR3 nucleotides read TGTGCCAGCAGTTTAAGGGACGCCTACGAGCAGTACTTC. Its protein product is CASSLRDAYEQYF. J is TRBJ2-7 and V is TRBV27; D possibly matches TRBD1 or TRBD2 (5 bases each). Germline-derived CDR1 and CDR2 are MNHEY and SMNVEV (reference sequence). Between the trimmed V and J ends, which lost 2 bases and 2 bases, there was a span of 7 bases. This CDR3 is built from 13 residues.

This clone came up a few times. The chain has TRBV6-5 and TRBJ2-7; D unclear. V lost 0 bases and J 7 bases, leaving 10 bases between the germline ends. The germline CDR1 and CDR2 sequences are MNHEY and SVGAGI. The CDR3 runs to 13 residues. The CDR3 loop is CASSYSAFLEQYF. The CDR3 coding sequence is TGTGCCAGCAGTTACTCGGCTTTTCTAGAGCAGTACTTC.

The CDR3 sequence is CASSLLRELNTEAFF. The CDR3 coding sequence is TGTGCCAGTAGTTTGCTTCGGGAATTGAACACTGAAGCTTTCTTT. V is TRBV19 and J is TRBJ1-1; D gene ambiguous. CDR1 is LNHDA, CDR2 SQIVND, per germline (reference sequence). V gave up 5 bases and J gave up 0 bases, with 13 bases separating them. This CDR3 is 15 amino acids long. The whole variable domain, remainder taken from reference TRBV19 and TRBJ1-1, is DGGITQSPKYLFRKEGQNVTLSCEQNLNHDAMYWYRQDPGQGLRLIYYSQIVNDFQKGDIAEGYSVSREKKESFPLTVTSAQKNPTAFYLCASSLLRELNTEAFFGQGTRLTVV.

This chain connects TRBV15 to TRBJ2-5; no reliable D call. CDR3 length equals 15 residues. The germline V gene has CDR1 LNHNV and CDR2 YYDKDF (reference sequence). Between the trimmed V and J ends, which lost 1 base and 2 bases, there was a span of 11 bases. The CDR3 DNA sequence: TGTGCCACCAGCAGAGGTCCTCCCGTTCAAGAGACCCAGTACTTC. Its translation is CATSRGPPVQETQYF.

The V and J genes are TRBV29-1 and TRBJ2-1; 10 bases line up with TRBD1. Unmatched junction bases numbered 13, after V lost 6 bases and J lost 5 bases. The V gene's germline CDR1 is SQVTM and CDR2 ANQGSEA. The CDR3 runs 16 residues. Here the CDR3 reads CSVGLGDRGLNNEQFF. Written as DNA, the CDR3 is TGCAGCGTGGGCCTAGGGGACAGGGGCCTCAACAATGAGCAGTTCTTC.

This chain uses TRBV19 with TRBJ2-7; D may match TRBD1 or TRBD2 (5 bases each). With 7 bases removed from V and 0 bases from J, the gap between germline ends came to 10 bases. This CDR3 region has 13 residues. Germline lookup yields CDR1 LNHDA and CDR2 SQIVND (reference sequence). The CDR3 here is CASIGTGSYEQYF. CDR3 in DNA: TGTGCCAGTATAGGGACGGGCTCCTACGAGCAGTACTTC.

For this clone: The identical CDR3 is also encoded by other nucleotide sequences in the sample. The V call is TRBV7-2, the J call TRBJ2-7, with no clear D. Germline V lookup: CDR1 SGHTA, CDR2 FQGNSA. With 2 bases removed from V and 5 bases from J, the gap between germline ends came to 10 bases. The CDR3 has 13 amino acids. As DNA, the CDR3 is TGTGCCAGCAGCTTATCCCGTTTGGACGAGCAGTACTTC. Its translation: CASSLSRLDEQYF.